A selection of T cell receptor beta chains follows, all from one sample in a study of CD8 T cells in ankylosing spondylitis. TCRdb ran MiXCR on the 5' RACE reads and lists one entry per CDR3 protein. The table has 750,000 to 850,000 distinct CDR3 sequences, over 9.5% seen once. Sequencing was done on a sample of blood, either unsorted or a sorted T cell fraction (not recorded which). The source is a male donor with ankylosing spondylitis. The CDR3 runs from the conserved cysteine through the conserved F or W. D genes are given only for firm matches. Clone size is shown for a subset of rows, as once, few, many or a class of expanded clone.

TGCAGTGCGGAACCTAGCGGGGGGACAAATTACAATGAGCAGTTCTTC | CSAEPSGGTNYNEQFF | - | TRBJ2-1 | TRBV20-1 | TRBD2
TGTGCCATCAGTGCCGGGGGTCTAGATACGTTAAGCTCCTACGAGCAGTACTTC | CAISAGGLDTLSSYEQYF | - | TRBJ2-7 | TRBV10-3 | -
TGTGCCAGCAACAGGGACTTTACTTCCCGCCCCCAGCATTTT | CASNRDFTSRPQHF | - | TRBJ1-5 | TRBV5-8 | -
TGTGCCAGCAGTTTTCACCCGACAGGGGATAGGCTGTTTTTT | CASSFHPTGDRLFF | - | TRBJ2-2 | TRBV12-3/TRBV12-4 | TRBD1
TGCAGCGTCGGGACAGGGAAAAGGGATGAGCAGTTCTTC | CSVGTGKRDEQFF | many | TRBJ2-1 | TRBV29-1 | TRBD1
TGTGCCAGCAGCTGGGCCAGATCAGGGCCTGAAGCTTTCTTT | CASSWARSGPEAFF | - | TRBJ1-1 | TRBV5-5 | -
TGTGCCAGCAGCCCCGGGACACCTAACTATGGCTACACCTTC | CASSPGTPNYGYTF | few | TRBJ1-2 | TRBV9 | -
TGTGCCAGCAGACCGGGACGGTGGAAGAACACTGAAGCTTTCTTT | CASRPGRWKNTEAFF | many | TRBJ1-1 | TRBV12-3/TRBV12-4 | -
TGTGCCAGCAGTTACTGGGCAGGTTCCGAGCAGTACTTC | CASSYWAGSEQYF | - | TRBJ2-7 | TRBV6-6 | -
TGTGCCAGCAGCTTAGCGGGCGGGGGGGCAACCGGGGAGCTGTTTTTT | CASSLAGGGATGELFF | once | TRBJ2-2 | TRBV7-2 | TRBD2
TGTGCCAGCAGCTTAGTGGGCTCGAGGGGGGTTTGGTACGAGCAGTACTTC | CASSLVGSRGVWYEQYF | - | TRBJ2-7 | TRBV7-2 | -
TGTGCCAGCAGTTACTCGCGACCGGACGTCGGCAATCAGCCCCAGCATTTT | CASSYSRPDVGNQPQHF | few | TRBJ1-5 | TRBV6-5 | -
TGCAGTGCTAGAGATCCTTTCTCCGCGGGGACTGAAGCTTTCTTT | CSARDPFSAGTEAFF | few | TRBJ1-1 | TRBV20-1 | -
TGTGCCAGCAGCCCAGCGGAGGGGGGAGACAATGAGCAGTTCTTC | CASSPAEGGDNEQFF | few | TRBJ2-1 | TRBV7-9 | -
TGCGCCAGCAGCCCACAGATACGCTCTGGAAACACCATATATTTT | CASSPQIRSGNTIYF | - | TRBJ1-3 | TRBV5-1 | -
TGCAGTGCTTTAATTACAGGGACAGATACGCAGTATTTT | CSALITGTDTQYF | many | TRBJ2-3 | TRBV20-1 | -
TGTGCCAGCAGCAAGTGGGACAGGGGCTACGAGCAGTACTTC | CASSKWDRGYEQYF | - | TRBJ2-7 | TRBV21-1 | -
TGTGCCAGCAGCTTAGCCCCGTTAGATACGCAGTATTTT | CASSLAPLDTQYF | - | TRBJ2-3 | TRBV7-9 | -
TGTGCCAGCAGCAAATCGACAGGATCCTACGAGCAGTACTTC | CASSKSTGSYEQYF | few | TRBJ2-7 | TRBV5-5 | -
TGCAGTGCTAGATCCTTACTAGCGGGAAGGGCCTACGAGCAGTACTTC | CSARSLLAGRAYEQYF | - | TRBJ2-7 | TRBV20-1 | TRBD2
TGTGCCAGCAGCAAAAGAAGCCCGGAATTAGCCAAAAACATTCAGTACTTC | CASSKRSPELAKNIQYF | - | TRBJ2-4 | TRBV21-1 | -
TGCAGCGTTGGGCAGGACAGGGGCTGGGCCAACGTCCTGACTTTC | CSVGQDRGWANVLTF | few | TRBJ2-6 | TRBV29-1 | TRBD1
TGCGCCAGCAGCTTGGGGAAATCGGGACTAGCGGGCGATGAGCAGTTCTTC | CASSLGKSGLAGDEQFF | few | TRBJ2-1 | TRBV5-1 | TRBD2
TGTGCCAGCATGCCGCTAGGCGGGAGCGGGAGAGAGACCCAGTACTTC | CASMPLGGSGRETQYF | few | TRBJ2-5 | TRBV28 | TRBD2
TGTGCCAGCAGCCAGGTTGGGGGGGATACGCAGTATTTT | CASSQVGGDTQYF | many | TRBJ2-3 | TRBV6-1 | -
TGTGCCAGCAGTTTGGGGACAGCATCCTTTTACACTGAAGCTTTCTTT | CASSLGTASFYTEAFF | few | TRBJ1-1 | TRBV12-3/TRBV12-4 | TRBD1
TGTGCCAGCAGAGACACCCCAGTCGACACCGGGGAGCTGTTTTTT | CASRDTPVDTGELFF | few | TRBJ2-2 | TRBV7-2 | -
TGTGCCAGCAGCCGACAGGGGGGAGAAAAACTGTTTTTT | CASSRQGGEKLFF | many | TRBJ1-4 | TRBV6-1 | TRBD1
TGCGCCAGCAGCATCCTACAGGGATCGGGGCAGTACTTC | CASSILQGSGQYF | - | TRBJ2-7 | TRBV5-1 | -
TGTGCCAGCGGTTTCAGGGGGCTTGGAAACACCATATATTTT | CASGFRGLGNTIYF | - | TRBJ1-3 | TRBV5-6 | TRBD1
TGCAGTGCTAGAGCCGGGACAGGTTACTACAATGAGCAGTTCTTC | CSARAGTGYYNEQFF | few | TRBJ2-1 | TRBV20-1 | TRBD1
TGTGCCAGCAGTTCCAGACTGAATTCTAACTATGGCTACACCTTC | CASSSRLNSNYGYTF | - | TRBJ1-2 | TRBV7-9 | -